Reported below is one TCR beta chain. These data come from a study of blood T cell repertoires in COVID-19. Across the whole study: The United States, Italy and Spain supplied acute and convalescent COVID-19 samples.

As handled by the study authors: It was from reference gene primer amplification that nucleated cell counts were estimated. The repertoire was sequenced with immunoSEQ multiplex PCR; TCRdb's copy has only in-frame clones and lacks some. V and J calls and clone size are as listed in that table; D and trimming were resolved from the DNA. The table lists some 60,000 clones, approximately 83% of them singletons. The sequence came from a woman aged 80 or over with acute or convalescent COVID-19. Source material: peripheral blood.

The CDR3 coding sequence is TGTGCCAGCAGACAATCCGGGACAGGGGTCTACGAGCAGTACTTC. Translation: CASRQSGTGVYEQYF. This chain connects TRBV6-5 to TRBJ2-7; 10 bases agree with TRBD1. Trimming at V came to 6 bases and at J to 3 bases, leaving 8 bases not matched to a gene. Germline V lookup: CDR1 MNHEY, CDR2 SVGAGI. This CDR3 is 15 amino acids long.